These 3 T cell receptor beta chains were all obtained from the same sample, sequenced in a study of cytomegalovirus exposure and HLA in healthy donors. 13 Jbeta primers and 60 Vbeta primers were used for the PCR. The method was immunoSEQ multiplex PCR; TCRdb's version includes in-frame clones alone and lacks a portion of them. The sample comprises about 130,000 clones, around 81% of which are singletons, and about 0.76% rests with the top ten. The sequenced sample was PBMCs. Receptor source: a man aged 18 to 29 in good health and CMV-seronegative.

This chain uses TRBV5-1 with TRBJ1-2; 7 bases fit TRBD1. This CDR3 contains 14 residues. V lost 0 bases to trimming and J lost 2 bases; unmatched junction nucleotides: 1. The germline V gene has CDR1 SGHRS and CDR2 YFSETQ. CDR3 in amino acids: CASSLGDSNYGYTF. The CDR3 bases are TGCGCCAGCAGCTTGGGGGACAGCAACTATGGCTACACCTTC.

The J gene is TRBJ2-2, the V gene TRBV6-5; tentatively, D is TRBD2 (6 bases). The germline gives CDR1 MNHEY, CDR2 SVGAGI. The CDR3 sequence is 13 residues long. Trimming pared 7 bases from V and 5 bases from J, leaving 11 bases between. Here the CDR3 DNA reads TGTGCCAGCAACCGGGGGATGACCGGGGAGCTGTTTTTT. Translated, it gives CASNRGMTGELFF.

The chain couples TRBV30 to TRBJ1-1; possible D gene TRBD1, 6 bases. This CDR3 is 13 amino acids long. V lost 5 bases and J lost 0, with 10 bases in between. CDR1 is GTSNPN and CDR2 is SVGIG in the germline V gene (reference sequence). CDR3 residues: CAWSGGMNTEAFF. Here the CDR3 DNA reads TGTGCCTGGTCGGGGGGCATGAACACTGAAGCTTTCTTT.